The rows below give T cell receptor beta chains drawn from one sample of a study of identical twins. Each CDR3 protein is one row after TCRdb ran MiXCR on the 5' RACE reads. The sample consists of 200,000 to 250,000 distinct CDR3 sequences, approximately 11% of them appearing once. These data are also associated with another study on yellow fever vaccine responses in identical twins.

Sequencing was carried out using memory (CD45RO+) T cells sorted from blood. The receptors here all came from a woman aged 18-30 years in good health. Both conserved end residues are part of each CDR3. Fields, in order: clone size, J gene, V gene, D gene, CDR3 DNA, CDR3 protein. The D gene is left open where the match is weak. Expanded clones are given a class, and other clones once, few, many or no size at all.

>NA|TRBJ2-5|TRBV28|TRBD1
TGTGCCAGCAGTACCGGGACAGGGGTTCAAGAGACCCAGTACTTC
CASSTGTGVQETQYF
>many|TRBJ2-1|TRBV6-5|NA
TGTGCCAGCAGTTACGGGGTAGCCCTAGACTCCTACAATGAGCAGTTCTTC
CASSYGVALDSYNEQFF
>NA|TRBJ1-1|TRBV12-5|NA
TGTGCTAGCTGTACCAGGGTCGAAACCCCGAACACTGAAGCTTTCTTT
CASCTRVETPNTEAFF
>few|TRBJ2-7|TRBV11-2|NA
TGTGCCAGCAGCTTAGTTGGGGGGGCAAACGAGCAGTACTTC
CASSLVGGANEQYF
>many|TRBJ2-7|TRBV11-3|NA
TGTGCCAGCAGCCAGGGGAGCGGTTACGAGCAGTACTTC
CASSQGSGYEQYF
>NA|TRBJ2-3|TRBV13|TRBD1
TGTGCCAGCAGCTTAGTTACGACGAACGGACGAAGACAGGGGAATACGCAGTATTTT
CASSLVTTNGRRQGNTQYF
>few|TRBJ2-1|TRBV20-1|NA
TGCAGTGCTAGAGATAAAGGGCTACGCTCCTACAATGAGCAGTTCTTC
CSARDKGLRSYNEQFF
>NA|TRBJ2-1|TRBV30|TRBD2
TGTGCCTGGAGTGGGGTAGCGGGCAATGAGCAGTTCTTC
CAWSGVAGNEQFF
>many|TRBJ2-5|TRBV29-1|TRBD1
TGCAGCGTCGCCGGGACAGGGGAGACCCAGTACTTC
CSVAGTGETQYF
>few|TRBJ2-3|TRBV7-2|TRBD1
TGTGCCAGCAGCCCGCAAACAGGGGTGGATACGCAGTATTTT
CASSPQTGVDTQYF
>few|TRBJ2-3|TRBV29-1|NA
TGCAGCGGCCGTCGGATGGGCACAGATACGCAGTATTTT
CSGRRMGTDTQYF
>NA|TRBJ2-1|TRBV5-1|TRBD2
TGCGCCAGCACCCCCCTAATTTTAGCGGGGGGGAGCTCCTACAATGAGCAGTTCTTC
CASTPLILAGGSSYNEQFF
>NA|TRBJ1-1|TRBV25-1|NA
TGTGCCACCCGGACTACAGGGACCACTGAAGCTTTCTTT
CATRTTGTTEAFF
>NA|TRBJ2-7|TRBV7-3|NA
TGTGCCAGCAGCTCCCCCCCGGCCCTCTCTCTTTCCTACGAGCAGTACTTC
CASSSPPALSLSYEQYF
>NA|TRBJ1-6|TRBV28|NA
TGTGCCAGCAGTTTATATGAGGGGGTGAATGGTTCACCCCTCCACTTT
CASSLYEGVNGSPLHF
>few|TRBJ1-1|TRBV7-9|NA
TGTGCCAGCAGCTTAGTAACGGTGATAAGGGCTTTCTTT
CASSLVTVIRAFF
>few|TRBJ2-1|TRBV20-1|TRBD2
TGCAGTGTCAAAGCTCCACCGGGACTAGCGGGAGTTTATAGTGAGCAGTTCTTC
CSVKAPPGLAGVYSEQFF
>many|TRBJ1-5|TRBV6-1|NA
TGTGCCAGCAGAAGGAAGGGACATCTGTGGCCCCAGCATTTT
CASRRKGHLWPQHF
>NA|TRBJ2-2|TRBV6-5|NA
TGTGCCAGCAGTTCCAATGGGGGTACCGGGGAGCTGTTTTTT
CASSSNGGTGELFF
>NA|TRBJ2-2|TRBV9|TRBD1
TGTGCCAGCAGCGGTGGACAGGCGGGCGGGGAGCTGTTTTTT
CASSGGQAGGELFF
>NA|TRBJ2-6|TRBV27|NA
TGTGCCAGCAGCCTGCGGATCTCTGGGGCCAACGTCCTGACTTTC
CASSLRISGANVLTF
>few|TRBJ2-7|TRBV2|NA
TGTGCCAGCAGCGGGACTTTCAACGAGCAGTACTTC
CASSGTFNEQYF
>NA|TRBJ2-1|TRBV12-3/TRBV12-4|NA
TGTGCCAGCAGCCAATATCATGAGCAGTTCTTC
CASSQYHEQFF
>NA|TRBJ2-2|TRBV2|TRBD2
TGTGCCAGCAGTCTTTTGGGACTAGCTAACACCGGGGAGCTGTTTTTT
CASSLLGLANTGELFF
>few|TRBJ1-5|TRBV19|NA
TGTGCCAGTAGTATACAGGATGATCAGCCCCAGCATTTT
CASSIQDDQPQHF
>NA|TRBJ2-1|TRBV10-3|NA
TGTGCCATCAGTGAGAACAGGGCTAGCGATGAGCAGTTCTTC
CAISENRASDEQFF
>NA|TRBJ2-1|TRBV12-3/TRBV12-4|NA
TGTGCCAGTAGACGGACAGATTTGGGGAATGAGCAGTTCTTC
CASRRTDLGNEQFF
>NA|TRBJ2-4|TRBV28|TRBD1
TGTGCCAGCAGCCCAGGGGGCACCAAAAACATTCAGTACTTC
CASSPGGTKNIQYF
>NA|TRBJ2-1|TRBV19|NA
TGTGCCAGTAGTGGAAGGATTAGCGGCGATGAGCAGTTCTTC
CASSGRISGDEQFF
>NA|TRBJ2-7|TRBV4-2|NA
TGTGCCAGCAGCCCTTCAGCAGGGTTCGGGCAGTACTTC
CASSPSAGFGQYF
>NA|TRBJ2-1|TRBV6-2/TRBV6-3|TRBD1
TGTGCCAGCACCGAGAGCGGACAGGGGCCACCTAAAGTGCAGTTCTTC
CASTESGQGPPKVQFF
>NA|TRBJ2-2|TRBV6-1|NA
TGTGCCACATTCGCTGGGAACTTCGCGAACACCGGGGAGCTGTTTTTT
CATFAGNFANTGELFF
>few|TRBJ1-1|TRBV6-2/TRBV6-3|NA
TGTGCCAGCACCCCCGAGTGGGACACTGAAGCTTTCTTT
CASTPEWDTEAFF
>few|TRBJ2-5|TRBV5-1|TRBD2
TGCGCCAGCAGCTTCATAGCGGGAAAAGAGACCCAGTACTTC
CASSFIAGKETQYF
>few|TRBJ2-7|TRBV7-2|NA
TGTGCCAGCAGCTTAGCCCGTTCCTCTATCTACGAGCAGTACTTC
CASSLARSSIYEQYF
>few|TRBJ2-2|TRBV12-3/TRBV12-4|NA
TGTGCCAGCAGTGACAGGTCGAACACCGGGGAGCTGTTTTTT
CASSDRSNTGELFF
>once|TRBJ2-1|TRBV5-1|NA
TGCGCCAGCAGCTTGAAGAAACCCGGGACGAATCGGGAGTACGGCTACAATGAGCAGTTCTTC
CASSLKKPGTNREYGYNEQFF